Listed below are T cell receptor beta chains from one sample, sequenced in a study of identical twins. From the 5' RACE reads, TCRdb called clonotypes with MiXCR, one entry per CDR3 protein. The table lists around 670,000 distinct CDR3 sequences, 6% to 6.5% of them singletons. The specimen sequenced was naive T cells sorted from blood. These receptors all come from a man between 18 and 35 years old in good health. The CDR3 runs from the conserved cysteine through the conserved F or W. The order of the fields is D gene, J gene, clone size, V gene, CDR3 protein, CDR3 DNA. A D gene is named only where the DNA matches it firmly. For some rows the clone size is stated as once, few or many, or as a class when expanded; others skip it.

>.|TRBJ2-1|many|TRBV12-3/TRBV12-4
CASSFRGGAFYNEQFF
TGTGCCAGCAGTTTTAGGGGGGGGGCCTTCTACAATGAGCAGTTCTTC
>.|TRBJ2-3|many|TRBV5-6
CASSPRLGTTDTQYF
TGTGCCAGCAGCCCCCGACTGGGGACCACAGATACGCAGTATTTT
>.|TRBJ2-3|few|TRBV10-1
CASSESIASVADTQYF
TGCGCCAGCAGTGAGTCGATAGCTAGCGTCGCAGATACGCAGTATTTT
>.|TRBJ2-3|many|TRBV20-1
CSARDTSNTDTQYF
TGCAGTGCGAGGGACACATCTAACACAGATACGCAGTATTTT
>.|TRBJ2-1|many|TRBV28
CASPPETSSSYNEQFF
TGTGCCAGCCCTCCGGAGACCTCGAGCTCCTACAATGAGCAGTTCTTC
>.|TRBJ2-7|many|TRBV5-8
CASSLPNMAVEQYF
TGTGCCAGCAGCTTACCGAATATGGCGGTCGAGCAGTACTTC
>.|TRBJ2-3|many|TRBV12-3/TRBV12-4
CASSFEGADTQYF
TGTGCCAGCAGTTTTGAGGGCGCAGATACGCAGTATTTT
>TRBD2|TRBJ2-1|.|TRBV19
CASSPVGVSAGGREQFF
TGTGCCAGTAGTCCCGTGGGTGTGTCAGCGGGAGGTAGGGAGCAGTTCTTC
>.|TRBJ2-7|few|TRBV7-2
CASDRKIGAPPYEQYF
TGTGCCAGCGACCGGAAGATCGGGGCTCCCCCGTACGAGCAGTACTTC
>.|TRBJ2-3|.|TRBV5-5
CASSNELPSLPDTQYF
TGTGCCAGCAGCAACGAGCTACCCTCCTTACCGGATACGCAGTATTTT
>TRBD2|TRBJ2-3|many|TRBV18
CASSPSLAGRADTQYF
TGTGCCAGCTCACCATCTCTAGCGGGTCGTGCAGATACGCAGTATTTT
>.|TRBJ2-5|.|TRBV21-1
CASKGRKPQYF
TGTGCCAGCAAGGGGCGGAAGCCCCAGTACTTC
>.|TRBJ2-3|.|TRBV7-2
CASSRTATQYF
TGTGCCAGCAGCCGGACAGCTACGCAGTATTTT
>.|TRBJ1-2|.|TRBV19
CASSTTAGTYGYTF
TGTGCCAGTAGTACAACGGCAGGGACCTATGGCTACACCTTC
>TRBD2|TRBJ2-1|few|TRBV12-3/TRBV12-4
CASRGDAGGYNEQFF
TGTGCCAGCAGGGGGGATGCGGGGGGATACAATGAGCAGTTCTTC
>.|TRBJ2-5|few|TRBV20-1
CSAFSSQETQYF
TGCAGTGCCTTTAGCAGCCAAGAGACCCAGTACTTC
>TRBD1|TRBJ2-7|few|TRBV29-1
CSVWTGTTYEQYF
TGCAGCGTCTGGACAGGCACTACCTACGAGCAGTACTTC
>TRBD2|TRBJ2-7|many|TRBV20-1
CSARKIGGGSSYEQYF
TGCAGTGCTAGAAAAATCGGTGGCGGGAGCTCCTACGAGCAGTACTTC
>.|TRBJ2-1|few|TRBV12-3/TRBV12-4
CASTTHPGLLDNEQFF
TGTGCCAGCACTACTCACCCGGGACTGCTGGACAATGAGCAGTTCTTC
>.|TRBJ2-1|.|TRBV18
CASSPKTISEQFF
TGTGCCAGCTCACCCAAGACTATTTCTGAGCAGTTCTTC